What follows is one T cell receptor (beta chain) and its context. Its antigen is still unknown. The record originates from a study of cytomegalovirus exposure and HLA in healthy donors. Study outcomes and limitations: Rare TCR sequences dominated, though some public TCRs recurred in many donors. The study listed some 160 cytomegalovirus-associated TCR beta chains.

Germline CDR1 is SGHRS and CDR2 is YFSETQ. The CDR3 loop spans 15 amino acids. V gave up 3 bases and J gave up 4 bases, with 16 bases separating them. Profiling relied on immunoSEQ multiplex PCR, and the TCRdb table lists in-frame clones only, not all of them. The table lists more than 50,000 clones, around nine tenths of them singletons. The J gene is TRBJ1-1, the V gene TRBV5-1; no definite D call. Sequencing used PBMCs. The sequence came from a woman aged 25 to 45 in good health and CMV-seronegative. The CDR3 DNA reads TGCGCCAGCAGCTCTGGCGCGGGCCGGAGCACTGAAGCTTTCTTT. It translates to CASSSGAGRSTEAFF.